The present entry profiles one T cell receptor beta chain with its context. Its antigen remains unknown. These data originate in a study of neurological immune-mediated disorders. Study information: Secondary progressive disease was present in 3, and relapsing-remitting disease in 31, of the approximately 35 multiple sclerosis patients. Whole-study findings and limits: Neither clinical nor MRI features were associated with the multiple sclerosis repertoire cluster. Phylogenetic grouping assigned the repertoires of 18 of 34 multiple sclerosis patients to a single related-CDR3 cluster, which may represent a signature. None of the CDR3 amino acid sequences of expanded clones recurred across subjects, suggesting private repertoires in all groups.

TCRdb reanalysed the 5' RACE reads using MiXCR and keeps one entry per CDR3 protein. The table includes about 120,000 distinct CDR3 sequences, more than 2.5% detected once. The CDR3 length is 13 residues. Trimming pared 6 bases from V and 0 bases from J, leaving 8 bases between. In germline, CDR1 is MNHEY, CDR2 SVGAGI. The chain is built from TRBV6-5 and TRBJ1-1, with a possible D match to TRBD1 (6 bases). Sequencing used PBMCs. This sequence was found in a woman aged 25 to 39 with multiple sclerosis. CDR3 DNA sequence: TGTGCCAGCAGGGACAGTATGAACACTGAAGCTTTCTTT. Its translation is CASRDSMNTEAFF.